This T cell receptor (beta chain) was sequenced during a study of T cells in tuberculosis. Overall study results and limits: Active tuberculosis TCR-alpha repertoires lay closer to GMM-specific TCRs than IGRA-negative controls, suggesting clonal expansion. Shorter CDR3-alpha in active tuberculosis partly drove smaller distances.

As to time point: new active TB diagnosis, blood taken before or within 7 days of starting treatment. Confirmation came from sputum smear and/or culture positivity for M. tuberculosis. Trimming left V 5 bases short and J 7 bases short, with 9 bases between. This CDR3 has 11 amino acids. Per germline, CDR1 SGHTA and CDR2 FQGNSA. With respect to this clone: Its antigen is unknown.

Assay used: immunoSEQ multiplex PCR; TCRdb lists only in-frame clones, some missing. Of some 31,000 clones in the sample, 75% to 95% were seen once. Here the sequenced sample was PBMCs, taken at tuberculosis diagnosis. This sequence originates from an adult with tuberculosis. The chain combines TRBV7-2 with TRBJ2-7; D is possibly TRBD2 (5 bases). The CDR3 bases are TGTGCCAGCAGCCCAGGACTTGAGCAGTACTTC. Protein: CASSPGLEQYF.